This TCR beta chain was obtained from a study of blood T cell repertoires in COVID-19 (dated by TCRdb to the early 2020s). With regard to the full study: Samples covering the acute and convalescent phases of COVID-19 were provided by collaborators in the United States, Italy and Spain. Samples came from the ongoing ImmuneRACE study (first 160 participants) plus 1,254 subjects from 6 global collaborators. Where available, HLA class I and class II types were obtained from metadata supplied by the sample provider rather than from assay-based typing. The prospective study material was composed of cDNA or gDNA derived from T cells, B-cell-depleted T cells, or PBMCs. The repertoires were released in a freely available public database meant as a resource for research on the immune response to SARS-CoV-2. Deeply sampled blood TCRbeta repertoires from subjects exposed to, actively infected with, or recovered from COVID-19 were included in the dataset. The sample metadata nearly always contained a de-identified subject ID, COVID-19 status, age in years and sex.

Summary of the overall study and its limitations: The amount of clinical and demographic metadata varied by source and participant and was provided uncurated.

About this clone itself: There is no known antigen for this receptor. It has no much larger one-base neighbor in the sample; base qualities were not kept.

TCRbeta CDR3 regions were amplified from genomic DNA by means of the immunoSEQ Assay, a bias-controlled multiplex PCR. On the authors' methods: The number of nucleated cells in each sample was estimated from the amplification of reference gene primers within the assay. To quantify the absolute abundance of each unique TCRbeta CDR3 rearrangement, sequence reads were collapsed and filtered. For each sample, productive Simpson clonality was calculated as the square root of Simpson's diversity index across productive rearrangements. Not all clones reach the TCRdb copy of this immuneACCESS table, which keeps in-frame sequences only. Checked studies attribute under half of the gap to unresolved V genes and leave the rest unexplained. V and J calls and clone size follow that table, whereas D and trimming were derived from the DNA. This sample is represented by 200,000 to 250,000 clones; about nine tenths of them were singletons. The ten largest clones capture approximately 6.2% of the sample.

Whole blood was collected in K2EDTA tubes by collaborating institutions according to the institutions' own protocols. For TCRbeta analysis, collaborators shipped samples in one of three forms: frozen whole blood, isolated PBMCs, or DNA extracted from either of those sample types. The CDR3 spans 13 residues, from the cysteine through the phenylalanine. Only the CDR3 DNA is retained, 39 bases long and in frame from the first base. CDR1 SQVTM and CDR2 ANQGSEA are derived from the germline V gene. This TCR was recovered from a man aged 55 to 70 with acute or convalescent COVID-19. The sequencing sample was made of peripheral blood. Recombination joined TRBV29-1 with TRBJ2-1, with the D gene uncertain. CDR3 region: CSKLRASYNEQFF. The sequenced DNA: TGCAGTAAACTCCGAGCTTCCTACAATGAGCAGTTCTTC.